These 17 T cell receptor beta chains were sequenced from one sample in a study of T-cell memory formation after mild COVID-19. TCRdb passed the 5' RACE reads through MiXCR, listing each CDR3 protein once. The sample lists around 7,000 distinct CDR3 sequences; 50% to 75% were seen once. The sequenced sample was PBMCs or a T cell subset sorted from them (not recorded which). Receptors were obtained from an adult who had mild COVID-19 (a few samples of this study predate the infection). Cell type and time point are not known.

The chain joins TRBV29-1 to TRBJ2-1, with a weak D call TRBD1 (5 bases). The CDR3 loop spans 15 amino acids. The V and J ends lost 0 bases and 9 bases respectively, with 18 bases between them. Germline loops: CDR1 SQVTM, CDR2 ANQGSEA. This chain's CDR3 is CSVEDPSRAQGEQFF. In DNA form, the CDR3 reads TGCAGCGTTGAAGATCCCAGCAGGGCCCAGGGTGAGCAGTTCTTC.

This chain uses TRBV7-2 with TRBJ2-7; no firm D call. This CDR3 spans 13 amino acids. Germline-derived CDR1 and CDR2 are SGHTA and FQGNSA. Trimming pared 5 bases from V and 6 bases from J, leaving 14 bases between. The CDR3: CASSLNSLSEQYF. The CDR3 nucleotides read TGTGCCAGCAGCCTAAATAGCCTCTCCGAGCAGTACTTC.

This clonotype is categorized as medium-sized. The rearrangement uses TRBV27 and TRBJ1-1; D is possibly TRBD1 (5 bases). V was cut by 4 bases and J by 0 bases, with 9 bases left in between. From germline, CDR1 is MNHEY and CDR2 SMNVEV (reference sequence). This CDR3 is built from 14 residues. CDR3 in amino acids: CASSWGRMNTEAFF. CDR3 DNA sequence: TGTGCCAGCAGTTGGGGACGGATGAACACTGAAGCTTTCTTT.

By share, this clonotype ranks as medium-sized. V gene TRBV10-2 combines with J gene TRBJ1-1; D unclear. The CDR3 runs 15 residues. Germline-derived CDR1 and CDR2 are WSHSY and SAAADI. Between the trimmed V and J ends, which lost 4 bases and 0 bases, there was a span of 12 bases. The CDR3: CASSASTFMNTEAFF. As DNA, the CDR3 is TGCGCCAGCAGTGCCTCAACCTTCATGAACACTGAAGCTTTCTTT.

The V gene is TRBV2, the J gene TRBJ1-5, with a possible D match to TRBD1 (5 bases). Germline V gene sequence: CDR1 SNHLY, CDR2 FYNNEI. There are 14 residues in the CDR3. The germline V and J ends were trimmed by 4 bases and 5 bases, with 12 bases remaining between them. For the CDR3, the DNA is TGTGCCAGCAGTGCTACAGGAAATGATCAGCCCCAGCATTTT. This translates into CASSATGNDQPQHF.

This clonotype counts as medium-sized. The V call is TRBV4-1, the J call TRBJ2-7, with D possibly being TRBD2 (7 bases). CDR3 length equals 14 residues. CDR1 is MGHRA, CDR2 YSYEKL, per germline. V gave up 4 bases and J gave up 7 bases, with 17 bases separating them. CDR3 nucleotides: TGCGCCAGCAGCCCGGCACTAGCGAGGGGGGAGCAGTACGTC. Translation gives CASSPALARGEQYV.

The V and J genes are TRBV7-3 and TRBJ2-3; 11 positions agree with TRBD1. The length of the CDR3 is 18 residues. V dropped 5 bases and J dropped 0; count of bases not matched to a gene: 10. Germline V lookup: CDR1 SGHTA, CDR2 FQGTGA. The CDR3 DNA reads as TGTGCCAGCAGCCCCAGGACAGGGGGCTCATCTAGCACAGATACGCAGTATTTT. The encoded protein is CASSPRTGGSSSTDTQYF.

The CDR3 region is CASSQNQASGGAGDTQYF. CDR3 DNA sequence: TGCGCCAGCAGCCAAAACCAGGCTAGCGGGGGGGCCGGAGATACGCAGTATTTT. The chain uses TRBV4-1 and TRBJ2-3; 12 nucleotides align to TRBD2. The CDR3 sequence is 18 residues long. Trimming removed 2 bases from V and 5 bases from J; junction bases left unmatched: 11. Germline V gene lookup returns CDR1 MGHRA and CDR2 YSYEKL.

This chain joins TRBV12-3 or TRBV12-4 and TRBJ2-1; 7 nucleotides line up with TRBD2. V dropped 3 bases and J dropped 10; count of bases not matched to a gene: 6. The CDR3 has 13 amino acids. The DNA of the CDR3 is TGTGCCAGCAGTTTTGCGGTGGGGGGGGAGCAGTTCTTC. Translation gives CASSFAVGGEQFF.

V and J are TRBV12-3 or TRBV12-4 and TRBJ1-5; maybe TRBD1 (6 bases). Trimming removed 5 bases at V and 3 bases at J, with 14 bases between. The CDR3 is 15 residues long. The DNA of the CDR3 is TGTGCCAGCAGTCCGACACAGGGACACAATCAGCCCCAGCATTTT. Translation: CASSPTQGHNQPQHF.

The rearrangement uses TRBV15 and TRBJ2-1; weak D call: TRBD1 (6 bases). Deletions cut 2 bases from V and 10 bases from J, with 12 bases between. Germline V lookup: CDR1 LNHNV, CDR2 YYDKDF (reference sequence). CDR3 length equals 13 residues. In DNA, the CDR3 is TGTGCCACCAGCAGATTCACAGGGCTCGAGCAGTTCTTC. It specifies CATSRFTGLEQFF.

V usage is TRBV5-1 and J usage is TRBJ2-1, with no clear D. CDR1 is SGHRS, CDR2 YFSETQ, per germline. Trimming cost V 0 bases and J 0 bases, with 4 bases left between them. The CDR3 is 14 amino acids. The CDR3 nucleotides are TGCGCCAGCAGCTTGGCTAGCTCCTACAATGAGCAGTTCTTC. Its translation is CASSLASSYNEQFF.

The chain couples TRBV7-6 to TRBJ2-7; D gene uncertain. The ends were cut back, 3 bases at V and 2 bases at J, with 11 bases in the middle. CDR1 and CDR2 (germline): SGHVS, FNYEAQ. CDR3 length equals 14 residues. CDR3 nucleotide sequence: TGTGCCAGCAGCTTTTACGGGCCCCCCTACGAGCAGTACTTC. Its protein product is CASSFYGPPYEQYF.

The chain employs TRBV19 and TRBJ2-1; D remains unclear. The V and J ends lost 3 bases and 0 bases respectively, with 18 bases between them. The V gene's germline CDR1 is LNHDA and CDR2 SQIVND (reference sequence). The CDR3 sequence is 18 residues long. CDR3 protein: CASSIPANPLSSYNEQFF. The DNA for the CDR3 is TGTGCCAGTAGTATCCCGGCTAACCCGCTATCCTCCTACAATGAGCAGTTCTTC. The full variable domain, completed using reference TRBV19 and TRBJ2-1, is DGGITQSPKYLFRKEGQNVTLSCEQNLNHDAMYWYRQDPGQGLRLIYYSQIVNDFQKGDIAEGYSVSREKKESFPLTVTSAQKNPTAFYLCASSIPANPLSSYNEQFFGPGTRLTVL.

V is TRBV7-6 and J is TRBJ2-3, with a weak D call TRBD1 (6 bases). Germline CDR1 reads SGHVS; CDR2 reads FNYEAQ. This CDR3 contains 15 residues. Trimming removed 10 bases from V and 1 base from J, with 18 bases in between. DNA for the CDR3: TGTGCCACCACACCGACCAGGGGCCGCACAGATACGCAGTATTTT. Amino acid sequence: CATTPTRGRTDTQYF.

The genes are TRBV7-8 and TRBJ1-1; TRBD1 might be the D (5 bases). The V gene's germline CDR1 is SGHVS and CDR2 FQNEAQ. V shed 5 bases and J shed 1 base, with 14 bases lying between them. This CDR3 spans 15 amino acids. In nucleotides, the CDR3 is TGTGCCAGCAGCGGATGGGACGGAGGGAACACTGAAGCTTTCTTT. This translates into CASSGWDGGNTEAFF.

V gene TRBV5-1 combines with J gene TRBJ2-1; 9 bases line up with TRBD1. CDR3 length equals 15 residues. Germline CDR1 reads SGHRS; CDR2 reads YFSETQ. The J segment lost 9 bases and the V segment lost 2 bases, leaving 9 bases of the junction unmatched. In DNA, the CDR3 is TGCGCCAGCAGCTTTGGGACAGGGAGAGTGGGTGAGCAGTTCTTC. This sequence encodes CASSFGTGRVGEQFF.